Below, 3 T cell receptor beta chains from the same sample are listed, as sequenced in a study of blood T cell repertoires in COVID-19. Sequencing was performed with immunoSEQ multiplex PCR; in TCRdb, only in-frame clones are kept and a portion is missing. The sample lists roughly 150,000 clones, 87% occurring once. Sample: peripheral blood. The receptor set was obtained from a human donor in a cohort sampled during active COVID-19.

The rearrangement uses TRBV28 and TRBJ1-2; D may be TRBD1 (6 bases). V dropped 9 bases and J dropped 7 bases, with 18 bases sitting between them. Germline CDR1 is MDHEN and CDR2 is SYDVKM. The CDR3 length is 13 residues. CDR3 amino acids: CASHGQGRSGYTF. The CDR3 DNA is TGTGCCAGTCACGGCCAGGGGCGCAGTGGCTACACCTTC.

The chain recombines TRBV5-1 with TRBJ2-2; the match to TRBD2 covers 16 bases. Germline loops: CDR1 SGHRS, CDR2 YFSETQ. This CDR3 spans 19 amino acids. Trimming cost V 3 bases and J 4 bases; bases outside gene matches: 9. CDR3 in DNA: TGCGCCAGCAGCTATCGCGGGACTAGCGGGGGGGCCGGCACCGGGGAGCTGTTTTTT. Amino acid sequence: CASSYRGTSGGAGTGELFF.

This clone was seen a single time. The V call is TRBV9, the J call TRBJ2-1, with 7 bases aligning to TRBD2. The V segment lost 5 bases and the J segment 8 bases; nucleotides outside the gene matches: 16. The CDR3 is 16 amino acids. Germline V gives CDR1 SGDLS, CDR2 YYNGEE. DNA for the CDR3: TGTGCCAGCAGTGGTCCGAGTGGGAGGGCCTATGATGAGCAGTTCTTC. Amino acids: CASSGPSGRAYDEQFF.